The clone carrying this T cell receptor beta chain was detected a few times. Absence of ophthalmopathy progression within 18 months defined stable Graves' hyperthyroidism. These data are taken from a study of T cells in Graves' hyperthyroidism and ophthalmopathy. Across the study: Peripheral blood was taken when the disease was first diagnosed, before any treatment began.

Trimming took 5 bases from V and 2 from J; bases not matched to a gene: 4. Germline V gene sequence: CDR1 MNHEY, CDR2 SVGEGT. The CDR3 is made up of 14 amino acids. Researchers took RNA transcripts and amplified the TCR beta CDR3 regions from them. Initially, a first-round RT-PCR of the TCR CDR3 employed the HTBI primer set. One entry per CDR3 protein results from TCRdb running MiXCR on the multiplex PCR reads. The repertoire holds about 620,000 distinct CDR3 sequences, about 16% seen once, with less than 4.5% in the top ten. Sequencing was carried out using blood. The gene calls are TRBV6-2 or TRBV6-3 and TRBJ2-7; TRBD1 aligns across 9 bases. The sequence derives from a woman in her 30s with Graves' hyperthyroidism. Written as DNA, the CDR3 is TGTGCCAGCAGTAAACGACAGGGGGCCTACGAGCAGTACTTC. Its protein product is CASSKRQGAYEQYF.